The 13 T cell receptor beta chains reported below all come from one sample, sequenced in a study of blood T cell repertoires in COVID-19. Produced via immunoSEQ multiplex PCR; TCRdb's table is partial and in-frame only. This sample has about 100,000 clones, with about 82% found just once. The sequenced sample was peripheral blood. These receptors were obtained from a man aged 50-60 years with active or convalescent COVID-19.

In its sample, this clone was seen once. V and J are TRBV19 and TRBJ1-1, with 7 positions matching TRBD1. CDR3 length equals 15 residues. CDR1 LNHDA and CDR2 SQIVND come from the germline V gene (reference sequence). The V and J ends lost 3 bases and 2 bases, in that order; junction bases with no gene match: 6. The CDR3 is CASSISRGFNTEAFF. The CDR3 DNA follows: TGTGCCAGTAGTATTAGCAGGGGGTTCAACACTGAAGCTTTCTTT.

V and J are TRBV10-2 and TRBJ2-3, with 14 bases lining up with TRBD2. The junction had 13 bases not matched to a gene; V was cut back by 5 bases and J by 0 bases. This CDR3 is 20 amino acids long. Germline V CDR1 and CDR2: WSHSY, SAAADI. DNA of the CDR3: TGCGCCAGCAGTTCTGGACGGAGACTAGCGGGAGGGACTAGCACAGATACGCAGTATTTT. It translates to CASSSGRRLAGGTSTDTQYF.

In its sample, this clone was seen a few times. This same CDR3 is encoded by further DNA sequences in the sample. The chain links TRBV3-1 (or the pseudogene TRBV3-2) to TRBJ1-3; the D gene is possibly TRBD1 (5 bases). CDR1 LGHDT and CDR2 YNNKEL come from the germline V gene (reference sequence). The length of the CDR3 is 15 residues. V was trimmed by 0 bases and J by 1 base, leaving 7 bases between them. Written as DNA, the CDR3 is TGTGCCAGCAGCCAAGATTCAGGGTCTGGAAACACCATATATTTT. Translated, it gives CASSQDSGSGNTIYF.

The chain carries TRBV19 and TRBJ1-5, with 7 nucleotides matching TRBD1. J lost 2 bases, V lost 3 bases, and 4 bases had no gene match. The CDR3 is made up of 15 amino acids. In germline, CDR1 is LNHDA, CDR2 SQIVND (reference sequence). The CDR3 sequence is CASSIGQVGNQPQHF. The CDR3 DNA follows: TGTGCCAGTAGTATCGGACAGGTAGGCAATCAGCCCCAGCATTTT.

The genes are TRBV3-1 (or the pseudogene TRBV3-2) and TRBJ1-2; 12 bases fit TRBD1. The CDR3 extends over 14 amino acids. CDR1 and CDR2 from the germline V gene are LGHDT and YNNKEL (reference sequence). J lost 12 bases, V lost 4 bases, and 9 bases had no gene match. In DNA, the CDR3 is TGTGCCAGCAGCCGACGGGACAGGGGGCCCCCACACACCTTC. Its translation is CASSRRDRGPPHTF.

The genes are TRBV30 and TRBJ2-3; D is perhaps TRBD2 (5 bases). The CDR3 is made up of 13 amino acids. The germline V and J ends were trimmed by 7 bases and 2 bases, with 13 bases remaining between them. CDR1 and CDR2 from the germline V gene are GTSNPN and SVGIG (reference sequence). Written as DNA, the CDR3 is TGTGCCTTCTCGAGGAGGAACACAGATACGCAGTATTTT. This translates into CAFSRRNTDTQYF.

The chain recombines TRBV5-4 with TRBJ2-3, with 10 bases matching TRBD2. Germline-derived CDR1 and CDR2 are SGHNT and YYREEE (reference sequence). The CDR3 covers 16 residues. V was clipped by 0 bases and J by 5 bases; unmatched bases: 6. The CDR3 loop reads CASSLVSGRAEDTQYF. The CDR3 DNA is TGTGCCAGCAGCTTGGTCAGCGGGAGGGCCGAAGATACGCAGTATTTT.

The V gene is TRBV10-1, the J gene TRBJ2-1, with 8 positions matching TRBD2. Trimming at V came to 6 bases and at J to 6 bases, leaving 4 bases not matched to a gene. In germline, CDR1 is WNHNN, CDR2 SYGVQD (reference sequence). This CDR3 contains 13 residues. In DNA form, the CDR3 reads TGCGCCAGCAGGCCTAGCGGGCCCAATGAGCAGTTCTTC. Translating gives CASRPSGPNEQFF.

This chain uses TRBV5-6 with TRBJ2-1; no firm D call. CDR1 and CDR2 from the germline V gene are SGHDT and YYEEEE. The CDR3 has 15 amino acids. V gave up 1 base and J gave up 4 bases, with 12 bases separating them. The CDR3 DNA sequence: TGTGCCAGCAGCTTGTGGTCTACCCTATACAATGAGCAGTTCTTC. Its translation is CASSLWSTLYNEQFF.

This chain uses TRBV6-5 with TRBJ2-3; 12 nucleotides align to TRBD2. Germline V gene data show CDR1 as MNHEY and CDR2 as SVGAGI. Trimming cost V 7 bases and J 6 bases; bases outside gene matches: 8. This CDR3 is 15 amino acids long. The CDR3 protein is CASILAGGGIDTQYF. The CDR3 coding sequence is TGTGCCAGCATTCTAGCGGGAGGGGGGATTGATACGCAGTATTTT.

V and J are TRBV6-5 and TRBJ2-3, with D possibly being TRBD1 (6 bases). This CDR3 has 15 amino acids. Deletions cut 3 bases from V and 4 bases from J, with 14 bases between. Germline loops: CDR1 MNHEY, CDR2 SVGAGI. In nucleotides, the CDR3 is TGTGCCAGCAGTTATGGGCAGGGGCGGGCAGATACGCAGTATTTT. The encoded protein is CASSYGQGRADTQYF.

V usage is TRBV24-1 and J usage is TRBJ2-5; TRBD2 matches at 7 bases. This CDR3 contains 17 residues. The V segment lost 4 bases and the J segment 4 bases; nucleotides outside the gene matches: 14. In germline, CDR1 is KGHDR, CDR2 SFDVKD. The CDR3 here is CATSEPRPGRSRETQYF. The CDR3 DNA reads TGTGCCACCAGTGAGCCCCGGCCCGGGAGGAGCAGAGAGACCCAGTACTTC.

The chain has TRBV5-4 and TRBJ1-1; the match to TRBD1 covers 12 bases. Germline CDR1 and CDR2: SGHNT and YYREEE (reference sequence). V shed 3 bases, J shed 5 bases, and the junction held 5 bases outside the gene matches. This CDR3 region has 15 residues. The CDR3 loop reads CASSWGQGAGTEAFF. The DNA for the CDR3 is TGTGCCAGCAGCTGGGGACAGGGGGCTGGTACTGAAGCTTTCTTT.